These 8 T cell receptor beta chains were sequenced from one sample in a study of early T cells in non-severe SARS-CoV-2 infection (dated by TCRdb to the early 2020s). Library method: 5' RACE. Sequenced using a NextSeq 500. TCRdb reworked the public reads: Q25 trimming with fastp, MiXCR clone assembly, productive beta chains retained. When rows share a CDR3 protein, they turn into one entry using the most common DNA and genes. The sample yields about 20,000 distinct CDR3 sequences; approximately 5.4% were counted once. Roughly 15% of the sample is held by the ten biggest clonotypes. Specimen: whole blood, collected at baseline. Source of these receptors: an adult who was a healthcare worker with PCR-confirmed SARS-CoV-2 infection or an uninfected control (not recorded which).

The gene calls are TRBV20-1 and TRBJ2-1, with D perhaps being TRBD1 or TRBD2 (5 bases each). This CDR3 has 12 amino acids. Trimming removed 5 bases at V and 8 bases at J, with 13 bases between. The V gene's germline CDR1 is DFQATT and CDR2 SNEGSKA (reference sequence). The CDR3 loop reads CSADFRGDEQFF. CDR3 nucleotides: TGCAGTGCTGACTTCCGAGGGGATGAGCAGTTCTTC.

This clonotype was picked up a small number of times. J is TRBJ2-1 and V is TRBV7-8, with TRBD2 matching 15 bases. Trimming cost V 3 bases and J 2 bases; bases outside gene matches: 5. Germline CDR1 SGHVS, CDR2 FQNEAQ. The length of the CDR3 is 18 residues. CDR3 nucleotides: TGTGCCAGCAGCTTTGGACTAGCGGGGGGGTACACCTACAATGAGCAGTTCTTC. It is translated as CASSFGLAGGYTYNEQFF.

This clonotype was counted ten times or more. The genes are TRBV29-1 and TRBJ1-2; tentative D call: TRBD1 (6 bases). V lost 8 bases, J lost 6 bases, and 22 bases lay in between. The germline gives CDR1 SQVTM, CDR2 ANQGSEA. The length of the CDR3 is 14 residues. The CDR3 DNA reads TGCAGCCTCCGGGAGGGCAGGGGTTTTGATGGCTACACCTTC. This encodes CSLREGRGFDGYTF.

The chain employs TRBV18 and TRBJ2-6; D possibly matches TRBD1 or TRBD2 (7 bases each). V lost 3 bases and J 0 bases, leaving 15 bases between the germline ends. This CDR3 is 18 amino acids long. The V gene's germline CDR1 is KGHSH and CDR2 LQKENI. CDR3 sequence: CASSPQGGLSSGANVLTF. CDR3 sequence (DNA): TGTGCCAGCTCACCCCAGGGGGGACTAAGCTCTGGGGCCAACGTCCTGACTTTC.

Regarding this clonotype: A read error is likely, as this CDR3 ends without the conserved phenylalanine or tryptophan. CDR3 sequence reads: CASSFGLRPAKRATNEKLFL. The CDR3 bases are TGTGCCAGCAGCTTTGGACTGCGCCCGGCGAAGCGAGCAACTAATGAAAAACTGTTTCTT. The rearrangement uses TRBV7-8 and TRBJ1-4; D remains unclear. The CDR3 consists of 20 residues. V gave up 3 bases and J gave up 0 bases, with 23 bases separating them. Germline CDR1 SGHVS, CDR2 FQNEAQ.

The chain combines TRBV19 with TRBJ2-2; no reliable D call. Trimming left V 9 bases short and J 6 bases short, with 8 bases between. The CDR3 is 11 amino acids. Germline V gene lookup returns CDR1 LNHDA and CDR2 SQIVND (reference sequence). In DNA form, the CDR3 reads TGTGCCAGCCAGTATCCCGGGGAGCTGTTTTTT. This codes for CASQYPGELFF.

This clonotype was picked up many times. CDR3 sequence reads: CAIVRSTDTQYF. CDR3 DNA sequence: TGTGCCATCGTCAGGAGCACAGATACGCAGTATTTT. The chain has TRBV6-5 and TRBJ2-3; D unresolved. CDR1 and CDR2 from the germline V gene are MNHEY and SVGAGI. The CDR3 totals 12 residues. V lost 10 bases and J 0 bases, leaving 8 bases between the germline ends.

The chain has TRBV28 and TRBJ2-7; no clear D. The CDR3 is 12 residues long. The germline gives CDR1 MDHEN, CDR2 SYDVKM. V was clipped by 1 base and J by 6 bases, with 7 bases between them. The CDR3 here is CASSLSEAEQYF. CDR3 coding DNA: TGTGCCAGCAGTTTATCCGAGGCCGAGCAGTACTTC.